These 23 T cell receptor beta chains were sequenced from one sample in a study of cytomegalovirus exposure and HLA in healthy donors listed by TCRdb under 2017. Libraries were constructed by the immunoSEQ multiplex PCR assay. For the multiplex PCR, a mixture combining 60 forward primers for TCR Vbeta segments and 13 reverse primers for TCR Jbeta segments was used. As stored in TCRdb, this immuneACCESS dataset retains in-frame rearrangements with V and J assigned. A fraction of the clones does not appear; measured against another copy, unresolved V genes explain less than half of the discrepancy, and the remainder lacks a known reason. This sample is represented by under 200,000 clones; around 75% of them were singletons. Of the sample, over 4.5% is held by the ten largest clones. Sequencing was performed on PBMCs. The receptors here all came from a male donor in good health and CMV-seronegative.

This clone was counted only a few times. The chain couples TRBV29-1 to TRBJ2-5; TRBD1 might be the D (5 bases). CDR3 length equals 13 residues. V was shortened by 6 bases and J by 4 bases, with 15 bases between the two germline ends. Germline V gene data show CDR1 as SQVTM and CDR2 as ANQGSEA. The chain's CDR3 is CSVPDTGRETQYF. In DNA, the CDR3 is TGCAGCGTCCCGGACACCGGCCGAGAGACCCAGTACTTC.

The rearrangement uses TRBV6-1 and TRBJ1-1, with unresolved D. The CDR3 is made up of 15 amino acids. Germline V CDR1 and CDR2: MNHNS, SASEGT. V was clipped by 6 bases and J by 1 base, with 15 bases between them. DNA of the CDR3: TGTGCCAGCAGCGCTTCACATAAATCGAACACTGAAGCTTTCTTT. Residues: CASSASHKSNTEAFF.

This rearrangement joins TRBV18 to TRBJ2-1; TRBD2 is a possible D gene (5 bases). CDR3 size: 16 residues. Deletions cut 0 bases from V and 1 base from J, with 10 bases between. From germline, CDR1 is KGHSH and CDR2 LQKENI. Written as DNA, the CDR3 is TGTGCCAGCTCACCACCGTTGCGGGCTTCCTACAATGAGCAGTTCTTC. Translation gives CASSPPLRASYNEQFF.

The V and J genes are TRBV7-9 and TRBJ2-1; D unclear. This CDR3 is built from 14 residues. V was shortened by 1 base and J by 8 bases, with 12 bases between the two germline ends. Looked up from germline, CDR1 is SEHNR and CDR2 is FQNEAQ (reference sequence). DNA of the CDR3: TGTGCCAGCAGCTTAGATCTTAGCACCGATGAGCAGTTCTTC. As protein: CASSLDLSTDEQFF.

This chain connects TRBV18 to TRBJ2-7; D is possibly TRBD1 (5 bases). V lost 0 bases, J lost 0 bases, and 12 bases lay in between. Germline V gives CDR1 KGHSH, CDR2 LQKENI. This CDR3 has 16 residues. This chain's CDR3 is CASSPPAGLSSYEQYF. The CDR3, as DNA: TGTGCCAGCTCACCACCGGCAGGGTTAAGCTCCTACGAGCAGTACTTC.

This clone was picked up a small number of times. V and J are TRBV4-1 and TRBJ2-1; 9 positions match TRBD2. The CDR3 is 15 residues long. The V segment lost 3 bases and the J segment 8 bases; nucleotides outside the gene matches: 8. In germline, CDR1 is MGHRA, CDR2 YSYEKL. CDR3 amino acids: CASSQLVAGEDEQFF. In DNA form, the CDR3 reads TGCGCCAGCAGCCAGTTGGTAGCGGGAGAGGATGAGCAGTTCTTC.

The chain uses TRBV28 and TRBJ1-1; TRBD1 matches 7 bases. CDR3 length equals 15 residues. V shed 2 bases and J 0 bases; nucleotides not matched to a gene: 3. CDR1 and CDR2 from the germline V gene are MDHEN and SYDVKM. The CDR3 region is CASSLITGVNTEAFF. CDR3 coding DNA: TGTGCCAGCAGTTTAATAACAGGGGTGAACACTGAAGCTTTCTTT. The full variable domain, its missing parts supplied by reference TRBV28 and TRBJ1-1, is DVKVTQSSRYLVKRTGEKVFLECVQDMDHENMFWYRQDPGLGLRLIYFSYDVKMKEKGDIPEGYSVSREKKERFSLILESASTNQTSMYLCASSLITGVNTEAFFGQGTRLTVV.

This chain uses TRBV18 with TRBJ2-7; tentative D call: TRBD2 (6 bases). The V end was cut by 4 bases, the J end by 4 bases, with 17 bases between. There are 15 residues in the CDR3. The germline V gene has CDR1 KGHSH and CDR2 LQKENI. The CDR3 nucleotides read TGTGCCAGCTCACAGGGCAGGAGGGGAAGGTACGAGCAGTACTTC. Its protein product is CASSQGRRGRYEQYF.

The chain joins TRBV7-6 to TRBJ2-2; maybe TRBD1 (6 bases). The CDR3 is made up of 17 amino acids. CDR1 and CDR2 (germline): SGHVS, FNYEAQ. V gave up 1 base and J gave up 3 bases, with 15 bases separating them. Written as DNA, the CDR3 is TGTGCCAGCAGCTTAGGAGGGGGTACAGGCGACACCGGGGAGCTGTTTTTT. This sequence encodes CASSLGGGTGDTGELFF.

The gene calls are TRBV5-1 and TRBJ1-6, with D perhaps matching TRBD1 (6 bases). V lost 4 bases and J 10 bases, leaving 18 bases between the germline ends. The CDR3 has 15 amino acids. Germline loops: CDR1 SGHRS, CDR2 YFSETQ. Written as DNA, the CDR3 is TGCGCCAGCAGCGCTACACAGGGTGCTCGGTCACCCCTCCACTTT. This sequence encodes CASSATQGARSPLHF.

This clone was seen more than once but under ten times. This chain uses TRBV15 with TRBJ2-5; no clear D. The end of the DNA aligns better with TRBJ2-7, so the J call may be wrong. This CDR3 region has 13 residues. Per germline, CDR1 LNHNV and CDR2 YYDKDF (reference sequence). This CDR3 reads CATSRDVWYEQYF. The CDR3 DNA sequence: TGTGCCACCAGCAGAGATGTCTGGTACGAGCAGTACTTC.

J is TRBJ2-3 and V is TRBV15; D may be TRBD2 (5 bases). Trimming took off 0 bases at V and 3 bases at J, with 13 bases between the two ends. This CDR3 region has 16 residues. CDR1 LNHNV and CDR2 YYDKDF come from the germline V gene (reference sequence). CDR3 bases: TGTGCCACCAGCAGAGAAAGGCTAGCCGAGACAGATACGCAGTATTTT. Translation: CATSRERLAETDTQYF.

The gene calls are TRBV5-1 and TRBJ1-1; D is uncertain. Trimming removed 4 bases from V and 1 base from J, with 8 bases in between. The CDR3 totals 13 residues. Per germline, CDR1 SGHRS and CDR2 YFSETQ. CDR3 region: CASSPEGNTEAFF. The CDR3 DNA reads as TGCGCCAGCAGCCCAGAGGGGAACACTGAAGCTTTCTTT.

The chain recombines TRBV4-2 with TRBJ2-7, with 12 nucleotides matching TRBD2. J was trimmed by 6 bases and V by 0 bases; bases with no gene match: 3. CDR3 length equals 15 residues. The V gene's germline CDR1 is LGHNA and CDR2 YNFKEQ. The CDR3 DNA reads TGTGCCAGCAGCCAAGATGAGACTAGCGGGAGCGAGCAGTACTTC. Translating it yields CASSQDETSGSEQYF.

The V call is TRBV5-8, the J call TRBJ1-2; D unclear. This CDR3 is built from 13 residues. Deletions cut 2 bases from V and 7 bases from J, with 12 bases between. Per the germline V gene, CDR1 is SGHTS and CDR2 is YDEGEE. The CDR3 protein is CASSLRGFGGYTF. The CDR3 DNA follows: TGTGCCAGCAGCTTAAGAGGGTTTGGTGGCTACACCTTC.

The rearrangement joins TRBV6-4 to TRBJ2-1, with TRBD2 matching 14 bases. Germline values: CDR1 MRHNA, CDR2 SNTAGT. There are 15 residues in the CDR3. Trimming cost V 5 bases and J 8 bases; bases outside gene matches: 5. CDR3 residues: CASSRLAGGFDEQFF. The CDR3 DNA follows: TGTGCCAGCAGTAGACTAGCGGGGGGGTTCGATGAGCAGTTCTTC.

The rearrangement joins TRBV19 to TRBJ1-5; D is perhaps TRBD1 (5 bases). This CDR3 spans 16 amino acids. V was shortened by 3 bases and J by 7 bases, with 19 bases between the two germline ends. CDR1 is LNHDA and CDR2 is SQIVND in the germline V gene (reference sequence). CDR3 protein: CASSILPGGRRQPQHF. The CDR3 bases are TGTGCCAGTAGTATCCTCCCCGGGGGGAGGAGACAGCCCCAGCATTTT.

The gene calls are TRBV4-1 and TRBJ2-1, with TRBD2 matching 13 bases. With V trimmed by 4 bases and J by 4 bases, 7 bases remained unmatched. Germline lookup yields CDR1 MGHRA and CDR2 YSYEKL. This CDR3 spans 17 amino acids. CDR3 protein: CASSPTSGRGPYNEQFF. The CDR3 region has the DNA TGCGCCAGCAGCCCTACTAGCGGGAGGGGCCCTTACAATGAGCAGTTCTTC.

CDR3 region: CASSLWLAGSSTDTQYF. CDR3 nucleotide sequence: TGTGCCAGCAGTTTGTGGCTAGCGGGGTCTAGCACAGATACGCAGTATTTT. The chain couples TRBV28 to TRBJ2-3, with TRBD2 matching 9 bases. The V segment lost 3 bases and the J segment 0 bases; nucleotides outside the gene matches: 7. CDR3 length equals 17 residues. Germline V lookup: CDR1 MDHEN, CDR2 SYDVKM. The variable domain in full, completed from reference TRBV28 and TRBJ2-3, reads DVKVTQSSRYLVKRTGEKVFLECVQDMDHENMFWYRQDPGLGLRLIYFSYDVKMKEKGDIPEGYSVSREKKERFSLILESASTNQTSMYLCASSLWLAGSSTDTQYFGPGTRLTVL.

The rearrangement joins TRBV7-8 to TRBJ1-3; D call uncertain. The germline V and J ends were trimmed by 0 bases and 4 bases, with 7 bases remaining between them. CDR3 length: 14 amino acids. Germline assignment: CDR1 SGHVS and CDR2 FQNEAQ. CDR3 in DNA: TGTGCCAGCAGCTTAGCGAGAAAGGGAAACACCATATATTTT. Translating it yields CASSLARKGNTIYF.

The J gene is TRBJ2-7, the V gene TRBV7-9, with D perhaps matching TRBD1 (7 bases). CDR1 is SEHNR and CDR2 is FQNEAQ in the germline V gene (reference sequence). The V end lost 5 bases, the J end lost 2 bases, and 22 bases lay between the germline ends. This CDR3 spans 17 amino acids. CDR3 coding DNA: TGTGCCAGCAGCCCTACGCGGGGACAGCTAAAAACCTACGAGCAGTACTTC. It codes for CASSPTRGQLKTYEQYF.

This chain joins TRBV7-8 and TRBJ2-5; 11 bases agree with TRBD2. The CDR3 covers 16 residues. CDR1 is SGHVS, CDR2 FQNEAQ, per germline. J gave up 2 bases and V 1 base, and 3 bases lay outside the gene matches. CDR3 sequence (DNA): TGTGCCAGCAGCTTAGGTTGGACTAGCGGGCAAGAGACCCAGTACTTC. Its protein is CASSLGWTSGQETQYF. Combining the CDR3 with reference TRBV7-8 and TRBJ2-5 gives the whole variable domain GAGVSQSPRYKVAKRGQDVALRCDPISGHVSLFWYQQALGQGPEFLTYFQNEAQLDKSGLPSDRFFAERPEGSVSTLKIQRTQQEDSAVYLCASSLGWTSGQETQYFGPGTRLLVL.

This chain joins TRBV18 and TRBJ2-3; D is unclear. Trimming removed 2 bases from V and 4 bases from J, with 4 bases in between. Germline CDR1 and CDR2: KGHSH and LQKENI. The CDR3 sequence is 12 residues long. As DNA, the CDR3 is TGTGCCAGCTCACCAGGCCCAGATACGCAGTATTTT. It specifies CASSPGPDTQYF.